These 7 T cell receptor beta chains originate from one sample sequenced in a study of Ad26.COV2.S vaccination and SARS-CoV-2 variants. Treatment in this sample: some 20 received Ad26.COV2.S at low or high dose, single or two shots; roughly five received placebo; per-sample allocation not given. All samples were drawn on day 63, counting from the first vaccine or placebo injection. This table comes from immunoSEQ multiplex PCR, and its TCRdb copy is limited to in-frame clones, with some not included. The table lists around 500,000 clones, 70% to 90% of them singletons, with 1.5% to 2% in the top ten. This sample comprised peripheral blood, obtained in a trial of Ad26.COV2.S vaccine versus placebo. These TCRs come from a person aged 18-65 years who received the Ad26.COV2.S COVID-19 vaccine or a placebo.

This chain joins TRBV6-6 and TRBJ2-2; tentative D call: TRBD2 (6 bases). This CDR3 is 16 amino acids long. Germline CDR1 reads MNHNY; CDR2 reads SVGAGI (reference sequence). The germline V and J ends were trimmed by 7 bases and 3 bases, with 18 bases remaining between them. As DNA, the CDR3 is TGTGCCAGCACCTTGACTAGGAGGGGCGACACCGGGGAGCTGTTTTTT. It encodes CASTLTRRGDTGELFF.

This sequence joins TRBV2 and TRBJ1-1; 7 bases line up with TRBD1. Germline V gene lookup returns CDR1 SNHLY and CDR2 FYNNEI. With 8 bases clipped from V and 4 bases from J, the junction kept 7 bases outside the gene matches. The length of the CDR3 is 13 residues. CDR3 region: CASQGQWGTEAFF. CDR3 sequence (DNA): TGTGCCAGCCAGGGACAGTGGGGCACTGAAGCTTTCTTT. The whole variable domain, filled in from reference TRBV2 and TRBJ1-1, reads EPEVTQTPSHQVTQMGQEVILRCVPISNHLYFYWYRQILGQKVEFLVSFYNNEISEKSEIFDDQFSVERPDGSNFTLKIRSTKLEDSAMYFCASQGQWGTEAFFGQGTRLTVV.

The genes are TRBV19 and TRBJ1-6; a possible D gene is TRBD1 (5 bases). Germline assignment: CDR1 LNHDA and CDR2 SQIVND (reference sequence). The CDR3 consists of 16 residues. V was clipped by 5 bases and J by 7 bases, with 18 bases between them. The CDR3 region is CASSPRSRARNSPLHF. The DNA for the CDR3 is TGTGCCAGTAGTCCTCGAAGCAGGGCAAGGAATTCACCCCTCCACTTT.

This rearrangement joins TRBV29-1 to TRBJ2-3; no definite D call. V was shortened by 7 bases and J by 2 bases, with 13 bases between the two germline ends. The length of the CDR3 is 13 residues. Germline V gene lookup returns CDR1 SQVTM and CDR2 ANQGSEA. CDR3: CSADRGVTDTQYF. DNA for the CDR3: TGCAGCGCCGACCGCGGAGTCACAGATACGCAGTATTTT.

The V call is TRBV7-9, the J call TRBJ2-2; the match to TRBD1 covers 7 bases. The CDR3 extends over 14 amino acids. Germline CDR1 reads SEHNR; CDR2 reads FQNEAQ (reference sequence). Germline trimming cut 5 bases from V and 6 bases from J; bases unmatched to any gene: 6. Written as DNA, the CDR3 is TGTGCCAGCAGCGACAGACAGGGTGCCGGGGAGCTGTTTTTT. Translating gives CASSDRQGAGELFF.

The chain links TRBV7-9 to TRBJ2-5, with 8 bases fitting TRBD1. The trim removed 4 bases at V and 11 bases at J, leaving 6 bases unmatched. The CDR3 spans 12 residues. The germline gives CDR1 SEHNR, CDR2 FQNEAQ (reference sequence). The CDR3 DNA reads TGTGCCAGCAGCTCCACCAGGACAGGGCAGTACTTC. As protein: CASSSTRTGQYF.

The rearrangement links TRBV28 to TRBJ1-3; 7 nucleotides match TRBD1. The ends lost 5 bases at V and 4 bases at J; junction bases unmatched: 11. The CDR3 sequence is 16 residues long. Germline V lookup: CDR1 MDHEN, CDR2 SYDVKM. CDR3 in amino acids: CASSPGTVLTGNTIYF. CDR3 bases: TGTGCCAGCAGTCCGGGGACAGTCCTGACCGGAAACACCATATATTTT.